The present entry profiles one T cell receptor (beta chain) with its context. Original handling: Researchers report that nucleated cell counts were estimated from reference gene primer amplification. Method: immunoSEQ multiplex PCR; TCRdb's copy keeps in-frame clones and lacks some. That table furnishes V, J and clone size, whereas the DNA furnished D and trimming. The data contain 310,000 or so clones, around 86% of them singletons. V gave up 2 bases and J gave up 0 bases, with 16 bases separating them. This CDR3 contains 18 residues. In germline, CDR1 is MNHNS, CDR2 SASEGT. This record belongs to a study of blood T cell repertoires in COVID-19. For the study at large: Sites across the United States, Italy and Spain contributed samples from acute and convalescent COVID-19.

This TCR was recovered from a man aged 50 to 59 with active or convalescent COVID-19. The sequencing sample was made of peripheral blood. The rearrangement joins TRBV6-1 to TRBJ1-4; the D is unclear. The CDR3 DNA is TGTGCCAGCAGTGAAACAGTTCGGGGATTTGCAACTAATGAAAAACTGTTTTTT. Translating gives CASSETVRGFATNEKLFF.